This T cell receptor (beta chain) comes out of a study of blood T cell repertoires in COVID-19. Overall study context: Samples of COVID-19 (acute and convalescent) were obtained from the United States, Italy and Spain. PBMCs, B-cell-depleted T cells, or T cells provided the cDNA or gDNA that made up the material.

As processed by the authors: Amplification from reference gene primers served as the basis for estimated nucleated cell counts. This table comes from immunoSEQ multiplex PCR, and its TCRdb copy is limited to in-frame clones, with some not included. V and J calls and clone size come straight from that table; D and trimming were deduced from the DNA. This table holds roughly 250,000 clones, roughly 80% found once. Per the germline V gene, CDR1 is MNHNY and CDR2 is SVGAGI (reference sequence). Trimming at V came to 5 bases and at J to 8 bases, leaving 9 bases not matched to a gene. The length of the CDR3 is 15 residues.

This clonotype was obtained from a woman aged 60-75 years with active or convalescent COVID-19. What was sequenced was peripheral blood. This sequence joins TRBV6-6 and TRBJ1-4, with 9 bases identical to TRBD1. CDR3 nucleotide sequence: TGTGCCAGCAGTCCCGGACAGGGGACGGGGGAAAAACTGTTTTTT. Protein product: CASSPGQGTGEKLFF.